This entry is about one TCR beta chain. The antigen remains unidentified. The data originate from a study of response to subunit inactivated influenza vaccine. Study-level findings and limits: Few additional T cells are recruited per seasonal influenza vaccination, authors suggested.

TCRdb passed the RT-PCR reads through MiXCR, listing each CDR3 protein once. The repertoire holds under 850,000 distinct CDR3 sequences, with less than 20% as singletons. Deletions cut 0 bases from V and 4 bases from J, with 15 bases between. The CDR3 covers 16 residues. The germline gives CDR1 MNHEY, CDR2 SVGEGT. This TCR derives from a man aged 45-65 years who received an inactivated influenza vaccine. The chain combines TRBV6-2 or TRBV6-3 with TRBJ1-1; D is perhaps TRBD1 (6 bases). Sample: PBMCs from blood, taken more than 4 days after vaccination. The CDR3 protein is CASSYSPLGAGTEAFF. The CDR3 DNA is TGTGCCAGCAGTTACTCCCCGCTGGGGGCTGGCACTGAAGCTTTCTTT.